The 20 T cell receptor beta chains given below trace back to one sample, sequenced in a study of blood T cells in healthy people across ages (dated by TCRdb to the mid-2010s). The library was produced with 5' RACE. Sequencing instrument: Illumina HiSeq 2500. A second roughly 6 to 12 cycle PCR used a sample-barcoded 5' primer and a J-beta primer mix. The public reads were quality trimmed at Q25 with fastp and then assembled into clones with MiXCR by TCRdb, keeping productive beta chains. Here each entry gathers all rows of one CDR3 protein and keeps the most common genes and DNA. Here the sample has hundreds of thousands of distinct CDR3 sequences; about 30% occur a single time. 15% to 17% of the sample is in the top ten clones. Sequenced sample: blood. These receptors all come from a woman older than 75 in good health.

At least ten counts were recorded for this clonotype. The chain couples TRBV5-1 to TRBJ2-7; D call uncertain. The germline V and J ends were trimmed by 0 bases and 6 bases, with 19 bases remaining between them. The CDR3 is made up of 16 amino acids. CDR1 is SGHRS, CDR2 YFSETQ, per germline. CDR3 loop: CASSLDLGHRAGEQYF. CDR3 DNA: TGCGCCAGCAGCTTGGATTTGGGCCATCGGGCCGGCGAGCAGTACTTC.

The chain has TRBV20-1 and TRBJ2-4; 10 nucleotides line up with TRBD2. The CDR3 length is 17 residues. The germline V gene encodes CDR1 DFQATT and CDR2 SNEGSKA (reference sequence). V shed 5 bases, J shed 13 bases, and the junction held 23 bases outside the gene matches. In nucleotides, the CDR3 is TGCAGTGCTTCCACGCCCCTTTCACTAGCGGGACCCCGGGCCCAGTACTTC. Translated, it gives CSASTPLSLAGPRAQYF.

This clonotype occurred a few times. The V call is TRBV5-8, the J call TRBJ1-2, with D possibly being TRBD1 (5 bases). The germline CDR1 and CDR2 sequences are SGHTS and YDEGEE. This CDR3 has 15 residues. The V end was cut by 0 bases, the J end by 4 bases, with 13 bases between. CDR3 coding DNA: TGTGCCAGCAGCTTGGTTCTTACAGGCGGCTATGGCTACACCTTC. Translation: CASSLVLTGGYGYTF.

This clonotype has ten or more counts. The chain employs TRBV7-2 and TRBJ2-7; the D call may be TRBD1 or TRBD2 (6 bases each). The CDR3 has 19 residues. Germline loops: CDR1 SGHTA, CDR2 FQGNSA. Trimming left V 1 base short and J 6 bases short, with 28 bases between. In DNA, the CDR3 is TGTGCCAGCAGCTTAGATTGGAGGGGGGTAACACCTCCTGGCACCGAGCAGTACTTC. Its translation is CASSLDWRGVTPPGTEQYF.

J is TRBJ1-1 and V is TRBV5-1; 10 bases fit TRBD1. Germline V gene data show CDR1 as SGHRS and CDR2 as YFSETQ. J gave up 4 bases and V 4 bases, and 13 bases lay outside the gene matches. The CDR3 covers 17 residues. The CDR3 sequence is CASSADATGGFGTEAFF. CDR3 sequence (DNA): TGCGCCAGCAGCGCCGACGCGACAGGGGGCTTTGGCACTGAAGCTTTCTTT.

The chain couples TRBV3-1 to TRBJ2-5; D gene unclear. The CDR3 sequence is 14 residues long. Germline assignment: CDR1 LGHDT and CDR2 YNNKEL (reference sequence). The V end was cut by 4 bases, the J end by 5 bases, with 14 bases between. The CDR3 DNA follows: TGTGCCAGCAGCCCCTCAAACCGGCCGGAGACCCAGTACTTC. Amino acid sequence: CASSPSNRPETQYF.

This clonotype occurred a few times. The chain combines TRBV3-1 with TRBJ2-7; D ambiguous. Germline lookup yields CDR1 LGHDT and CDR2 YNNKEL (reference sequence). The CDR3 contains 14 residues. The V gene lost 1 base and the J gene lost 0 bases, with 7 bases spanning the gap. The CDR3 DNA sequence: TGTGCCAGCAGCCAAGGTATCCTCTCCTACGAGCAGTACTTC. Translation gives CASSQGILSYEQYF.

About this clonotype itself: A clone one base away is much larger, so this may be a read error. Written as DNA, the CDR3 is TGTGCCAGCACTCAGTCAGGATGGCACTATGGCTGCACCTTC. It yields the protein CASTQSGWHYGCTF. The chain joins TRBV5-8 to TRBJ1-2; no clear D. The germline V gene has CDR1 SGHTS and CDR2 YDEGEE. This CDR3 has 14 amino acids. Full variable domain (outside the CDR3, taken from reference TRBV5-8 and TRBJ1-2): EAGVTQSPTHLIKTRGQQATLRCSPISGHTSVYWYQQALGLGLQFLLWYDEGEERNRGNFPPRFSGRQFPNYSSELNVNALELEDSALYLCASTQSGWHYGCTFGSGTRLTVV.

This clonotype occurred many times. This rearrangement joins TRBV6-2 or TRBV6-3 to TRBJ2-1, with 13 bases lining up with TRBD2. J lost 7 bases, V lost 4 bases, and 4 bases had no gene match. The CDR3 is 15 amino acids. Germline values: CDR1 MNHEY, CDR2 SVGEGT. The CDR3 nucleotides are TGTGCCAGCAGTTCCCGACTAGCGGGGGGTAATGAGCAGTTCTTC. Protein sequence: CASSSRLAGGNEQFF.

The chain links TRBV20-1 to TRBJ2-2; D remains ambiguous. CDR1 is DFQATT and CDR2 is SNEGSKA in the germline V gene (reference sequence). This CDR3 has 12 amino acids. V was clipped by 5 bases and J by 8 bases, with 12 bases between them. This CDR3 reads CSAPISAGELFF. The CDR3 nucleotides are TGCAGTGCTCCGATTTCCGCGGGGGAGCTGTTTTTT.

At least ten counts were recorded for this clonotype. The rearrangement links TRBV30 to TRBJ2-7; 8 bases agree with TRBD1. V was pared by 5 bases and J by 0 bases, with 9 bases of the junction left unmatched. The CDR3 consists of 15 residues. CDR1 is GTSNPN and CDR2 is SVGIG in the germline V gene (reference sequence). For the CDR3, the DNA is TGTGCCTGGCGAAAATCCGGGACAGGCTCCTACGAGCAGTACTTC. Protein: CAWRKSGTGSYEQYF.

This clonotype was observed at least ten times. The CDR3, as DNA: TGTGCCAGCAGCCCACTTGGGAGGGTCGGCTACACCTTC. Amino acids: CASSPLGRVGYTF. The V gene is TRBV7-3, the J gene TRBJ1-2, with D unclear. This CDR3 is 13 amino acids long. The V gene's germline CDR1 is SGHTA and CDR2 FQGTGA. V lost 5 bases to trimming and J lost 8 bases, with 15 bases between them.

This clonotype was observed many times. CDR3 nucleotides: TGTGCCAGCAGTTCATTAACAGGGCCGGGGACGCAGTATTTT. It yields the protein CASSSLTGPGTQYF. J is TRBJ2-3 and V is TRBV6-5; D perhaps matches TRBD1 (6 bases). V lost 4 bases and J 9 bases, leaving 17 bases between the germline ends. Germline values: CDR1 MNHEY, CDR2 SVGAGI. The CDR3 length is 14 residues.

As regards this clonotype: A much larger clone sits a single nucleotide away, making a read error possible. The chain links TRBV11-2 to TRBJ1-1; D unclear. This CDR3 comprises 12 residues. CDR1 and CDR2 from the germline V gene are SGHAT and FQNNGV. Written as DNA, the CDR3 is TGTGCCGGCAGCTTTTTTCAGCTAGGCGCTTTCTTT. This sequence encodes CAGSFFQLGAFF.

Ten or more counts support this clonotype. The genes are TRBV15 and TRBJ2-3, with D possibly being TRBD1 or TRBD2 (5 bases each). CDR1 LNHNV and CDR2 YYDKDF come from the germline V gene (reference sequence). The CDR3 sequence is 18 residues long. Trimming took off 4 bases at V and 3 bases at J, with 23 bases between the two ends. In nucleotides, the CDR3 is TGTGCCACCAGCACTTCCTTTGGGGCGGGCCTCCGGACAGATACGCAGTATTTT. Amino acid sequence: CATSTSFGAGLRTDTQYF.

This clonotype has ten or more counts. This sequence joins TRBV29-1 and TRBJ2-3, with 8 bases that match TRBD2. Germline V lookup: CDR1 SQVTM, CDR2 ANQGSEA. Trimming took 1 base from V and 2 from J; bases not matched to a gene: 5. The CDR3 runs to 15 residues. DNA for the CDR3: TGCAGCGTTGAAGGCGGGACTAGGCTCACAGATACGCAGTATTTT. This gives the protein CSVEGGTRLTDTQYF.

This clonotype was counted at least ten times. The chain has TRBV20-1 and TRBJ2-1, with 8 bases fitting TRBD2. The CDR3 has 13 residues. In germline, CDR1 is DFQATT, CDR2 SNEGSKA (reference sequence). V dropped 0 bases and J dropped 15; count of bases not matched to a gene: 10. The CDR3 is CSARDATAGASFF. For the CDR3, the DNA is TGCAGTGCTAGAGATGCCACAGCGGGGGCGTCGTTCTTC.

Many counts were recorded for this clonotype. This sequence joins TRBV30 and TRBJ2-7, with 8 nucleotides matching TRBD1. Per germline, CDR1 GTSNPN and CDR2 SVGIG (reference sequence). The CDR3 has 13 amino acids. The V and J ends lost 5 bases and 5 bases, in that order; junction bases with no gene match: 8. Written as DNA, the CDR3 is TGTGCCTGGCAGGGGGCAAATCTCGACGAGCAGTACTTC. Its translation: CAWQGANLDEQYF.

As concerns this clonotype: A much larger clone differs from this one at a single base, so this may be a read error. The chain has TRBV9 and TRBJ2-1, with TRBD2 matching over 8 bases. The CDR3 has 16 residues. J gave up 13 bases and V 1 base, and 16 bases lay outside the gene matches. The germline gives CDR1 SGDLS, CDR2 YYNGEE. The CDR3 region is CASSVTGGGSQETQFF. The DNA for the CDR3 is TGTGCCAGCAGCGTAACCGGCGGGGGGTCTCAAGAGACCCAGTTCTTC.

This clonotype was seen repeatedly, ten times or more. The chain employs TRBV5-1 and TRBJ2-1; 8 bases line up with TRBD1. With V trimmed by 4 bases and J by 5 bases, 11 bases remained unmatched. The CDR3 sequence is 16 residues long. The germline CDR1 and CDR2 sequences are SGHRS and YFSETQ. Here the CDR3 reads CASSPRPTGADNEQFF. DNA for the CDR3: TGCGCCAGCAGCCCCCGTCCGACAGGGGCAGACAATGAGCAGTTCTTC.